This entry describes one TCR beta chain. Using immunoSEQ multiplex PCR, the repertoire was profiled, and TCRdb retains in-frame clones only, with some absent. The sample holds some 280,000 clones; 80% to 90% are singletons and the top ten take approximately 3%. The data were taken from a study of blood T cell repertoires in COVID-19. Trimming cost V 6 bases and J 5 bases, with 17 bases left between them. CDR3 length: 15 amino acids. Germline lookup yields CDR1 SQVTM and CDR2 ANQGSEA. The sample comprised peripheral blood. V usage is TRBV29-1 and J usage is TRBJ1-6, with D possibly TRBD1 on 6 matching bases. The receptor's source is a young woman with active or convalescent COVID-19. The CDR3: CSVRVRDTDNSPLHF. The CDR3 bases are TGCAGCGTGCGGGTCCGGGACACCGATAATTCACCCCTCCACTTT.